This is a list of T cell receptor beta chains from one sample in a study of lymphopenia after photon versus proton radiotherapy. Clones were sequenced by immunoSEQ multiplex PCR, and TCRdb holds only the in-frame ones, with some missing. The table lists tens of thousands of clones, over 70% of them singletons. The sequencing used peripheral blood, collected from a patient treated with proton-based radiotherapy. The receptors originated from a man in his fifties or sixties with pancreatic cancer. The CDR3 runs from the conserved cysteine through the conserved F or W. Each record gives: CDR3 length, J gene, clone size, V gene, D gene, CDR3 DNA, CDR3 protein. A D gene is named only where the DNA matches it firmly. Clone size is not always given. Where it is, it says once, few, many or a class for expanded clones.

cdr3_length: 14; j_call: TRBJ2-1; clone_size: .; v_call: TRBV5-5; d_call: TRBD2; cdr3_nt: TGTGCCAGCAGCGGGACTAGCGGCTACAATGAGCAGTTCTTC; cdr3_aa: CASSGTSGYNEQFF
cdr3_length: 14; j_call: TRBJ1-1; clone_size: .; v_call: TRBV6-6; d_call: .; cdr3_nt: TGTGCCAGCAGTTTCGACAGACTGTCCTTAGAAGCTTTCTTT; cdr3_aa: CASSFDRLSLEAFF
cdr3_length: 14; j_call: TRBJ2-3; clone_size: .; v_call: TRBV28; d_call: .; cdr3_nt: TGTGCCAGCAGTTTTAGTCCCCGGTTGGATACGCAGTATTTT; cdr3_aa: CASSFSPRLDTQYF
cdr3_length: 17; j_call: TRBJ1-5; clone_size: medium-sized; v_call: TRBV4-1; d_call: .; cdr3_nt: TGCGCCAGCAGCCCAACCTTAAGCCGGGACCGCAATCAGCCCCAGCATTTT; cdr3_aa: CASSPTLSRDRNQPQHF
cdr3_length: 15; j_call: TRBJ1-5; clone_size: few; v_call: TRBV2; d_call: .; cdr3_nt: TGTGCCAGCAGTGATAGTTCCCTTAGCAATCAGCCCCAGCATTTT; cdr3_aa: CASSDSSLSNQPQHF
cdr3_length: 17; j_call: TRBJ2-1; clone_size: .; v_call: TRBV4-2; d_call: .; cdr3_nt: TGTGCCAGCAGCCAAGATTTGGGGTCATCCTCCTACAATGAGCAGTTCTTC; cdr3_aa: CASSQDLGSSSYNEQFF
cdr3_length: 14; j_call: TRBJ2-7; clone_size: .; v_call: TRBV15; d_call: TRBD2; cdr3_nt: TGTGCCACCAGCGGGACTAGCGGGATTTACGAGCAGTACTTC; cdr3_aa: CATSGTSGIYEQYF
cdr3_length: 13; j_call: TRBJ2-3; clone_size: .; v_call: TRBV30; d_call: .; cdr3_nt: TGTGCCGAGTCTCGCCGAAACACAGATACGCAGTATTTT; cdr3_aa: CAESRRNTDTQYF
cdr3_length: 14; j_call: TRBJ2-7; clone_size: .; v_call: TRBV6-1; d_call: TRBD2; cdr3_nt: TGTGCCAGCAGTGAACTGGCGGGAGGAGGCGAGCAGTACTTC; cdr3_aa: CASSELAGGGEQYF
cdr3_length: 15; j_call: TRBJ1-2; clone_size: .; v_call: TRBV7-2; d_call: .; cdr3_nt: TGTGCCAGCAGCTTAGGCCACAGGGAATTCTATGGCTACACCTTC; cdr3_aa: CASSLGHREFYGYTF
cdr3_length: 11; j_call: TRBJ2-3; clone_size: .; v_call: TRBV4-3; d_call: .; cdr3_nt: TGCGCCAGCAGCCAAACAGATACGCAGTATTTT; cdr3_aa: CASSQTDTQYF
cdr3_length: 12; j_call: TRBJ1-3; clone_size: .; v_call: TRBV9; d_call: .; cdr3_nt: TGTGCCAGCAGCGCGAGGGGAAACACCATATATTTT; cdr3_aa: CASSARGNTIYF
cdr3_length: 16; j_call: TRBJ1-5; clone_size: .; v_call: TRBV7-8; d_call: .; cdr3_nt: TGTGCCAGCAGCTCCCGTGCCGGGGCGGGCAATCAGCCCCAGCATTTT; cdr3_aa: CASSSRAGAGNQPQHF
cdr3_length: 15; j_call: TRBJ2-1; clone_size: .; v_call: TRBV6-5; d_call: TRBD2; cdr3_nt: TGTGCCAGCGGATTTAGCGGGAGAGCCTACAATGAGCAGTTCTTC; cdr3_aa: CASGFSGRAYNEQFF
cdr3_length: 13; j_call: TRBJ1-2; clone_size: .; v_call: TRBV7-2; d_call: .; cdr3_nt: TGTGCCAGCAGCTTATCTTCAGGATCTGGCTACACCTTC; cdr3_aa: CASSLSSGSGYTF
cdr3_length: 15; j_call: TRBJ2-1; clone_size: .; v_call: TRBV5-1; d_call: TRBD2; cdr3_nt: TGCGCCAGCAGCCGAGGACTAGCGACCTACAATGAGCAGTTCTTC; cdr3_aa: CASSRGLATYNEQFF
cdr3_length: 15; j_call: TRBJ2-7; clone_size: .; v_call: TRBV7-2; d_call: TRBD2; cdr3_nt: TGTGCCAGCAGCATCCGGGGACTAGGCTCTTACGAGCAGTACTTC; cdr3_aa: CASSIRGLGSYEQYF
cdr3_length: 12; j_call: TRBJ1-1; clone_size: .; v_call: TRBV28; d_call: TRBD1; cdr3_nt: TGTGCCAGCAGTTCAGGGGGCACTGAAGCTTTCTTT; cdr3_aa: CASSSGGTEAFF
cdr3_length: 11; j_call: TRBJ2-1; clone_size: .; v_call: TRBV19; d_call: .; cdr3_nt: TGTGCCAGTAGTATACAGGGTAGGCAGTTCTTC; cdr3_aa: CASSIQGRQFF
cdr3_length: 16; j_call: TRBJ1-1; clone_size: .; v_call: TRBV18; d_call: .; cdr3_nt: TGTGCCAGCTCACCACCGTACGCCGGGAAGAACACTGAAGCTTTCTTT; cdr3_aa: CASSPPYAGKNTEAFF
cdr3_length: 15; j_call: TRBJ1-1; clone_size: .; v_call: TRBV5-1; d_call: .; cdr3_nt: TGCGCCAGCAGCTTGACATTGGGGTCGAACACTGAAGCTTTCTTT; cdr3_aa: CASSLTLGSNTEAFF
cdr3_length: 16; j_call: TRBJ2-7; clone_size: .; v_call: TRBV5-1; d_call: TRBD2; cdr3_nt: TGCGCCAGCAGCTTGGAGGGCGGGAGCCCCCCCTACGAGCAGTACTTC; cdr3_aa: CASSLEGGSPPYEQYF
cdr3_length: 13; j_call: TRBJ2-4; clone_size: .; v_call: TRBV29-1; d_call: .; cdr3_nt: TGCAGCGTTGAGGGGGATGGCAAAAACATTCAGTACTTC; cdr3_aa: CSVEGDGKNIQYF
cdr3_length: 15; j_call: TRBJ1-5; clone_size: few; v_call: TRBV6-5; d_call: .; cdr3_nt: TGTGCCAGCAGTCCGGGACATCATAGCAATCAGCCCCAGCATTTT; cdr3_aa: CASSPGHHSNQPQHF
cdr3_length: 14; j_call: TRBJ2-2; clone_size: .; v_call: TRBV11-1; d_call: .; cdr3_nt: TGTGCCAGCAGCTTAGCGCAAGAAACCGGGGAGCTGTTTTTT; cdr3_aa: CASSLAQETGELFF
cdr3_length: 15; j_call: TRBJ1-2; clone_size: .; v_call: TRBV7-9; d_call: TRBD1; cdr3_nt: TGTGCCAGCAGCATCGGACAGGGGGGTCTCCGGGGCTACACCTTC; cdr3_aa: CASSIGQGGLRGYTF
cdr3_length: 15; j_call: TRBJ2-1; clone_size: .; v_call: TRBV19; d_call: .; cdr3_nt: TGTGCCAGTAGCCAGGAATACCGCTCCTACAATGAGCAGTTCTTC; cdr3_aa: CASSQEYRSYNEQFF
cdr3_length: 15; j_call: TRBJ1-2; clone_size: .; v_call: TRBV7-2; d_call: .; cdr3_nt: TGTGCCAGCAGCTTAGTTAGTGGGGCGGACTATGGCTACACCTTC; cdr3_aa: CASSLVSGADYGYTF
cdr3_length: 13; j_call: TRBJ2-1; clone_size: .; v_call: TRBV27; d_call: .; cdr3_nt: TGTGCCAGCAGTTTCCTAGCCTACAATGAGCAGTTCTTC; cdr3_aa: CASSFLAYNEQFF
cdr3_length: 15; j_call: TRBJ2-7; clone_size: .; v_call: TRBV6-6; d_call: .; cdr3_nt: TGTGCCAGCAGGCTAGACGCAGGGTTTACCGGCGAGCAGTACTTC; cdr3_aa: CASRLDAGFTGEQYF
cdr3_length: 14; j_call: TRBJ1-1; clone_size: .; v_call: TRBV11-3; d_call: .; cdr3_nt: TGTGCCAGCAGCTTGGGGAAGGGGAACACTGAAGCTTTCTTT; cdr3_aa: CASSLGKGNTEAFF
cdr3_length: 14; j_call: TRBJ2-2; clone_size: .; v_call: TRBV14; d_call: .; cdr3_nt: TGTGCCAGCAGCCAACATGCGGGGACCGGGGAGCTGTTTTTT; cdr3_aa: CASSQHAGTGELFF
cdr3_length: 13; j_call: TRBJ1-1; clone_size: .; v_call: TRBV30; d_call: .; cdr3_nt: TGTGCCTGGAGGACTGCCCACTCGGCTGAAGCTTTCTTT; cdr3_aa: CAWRTAHSAEAFF
cdr3_length: 14; j_call: TRBJ2-7; clone_size: .; v_call: TRBV7-8; d_call: .; cdr3_nt: TGTGCCAGCAGCTTAGCCGGGGCTTCGGGCGAGCAGTACTTC; cdr3_aa: CASSLAGASGEQYF
cdr3_length: 14; j_call: TRBJ1-5; clone_size: .; v_call: TRBV4-3; d_call: .; cdr3_nt: TGCGCCAGCAGCCAAGTAATAACGGTCGGGCCCCAGCATTTT; cdr3_aa: CASSQVITVGPQHF
cdr3_length: 12; j_call: TRBJ2-5; clone_size: .; v_call: TRBV15; d_call: .; cdr3_nt: TGTGCCACCAGCCGGTACCAAGAGACCCAGTACTTC; cdr3_aa: CATSRYQETQYF
cdr3_length: 13; j_call: TRBJ2-5; clone_size: .; v_call: TRBV5-6; d_call: .; cdr3_nt: TGTGCCAGCAGCCCGTTGAGGGGCGAGACCCAGTACTTC; cdr3_aa: CASSPLRGETQYF
cdr3_length: 16; j_call: TRBJ2-6; clone_size: .; v_call: TRBV11-2; d_call: .; cdr3_nt: TGTGCCAGCAGCTTAGATGGGAGCTCTGGGGCCAACGTCCTGACTTTC; cdr3_aa: CASSLDGSSGANVLTF
cdr3_length: 17; j_call: TRBJ2-2; clone_size: .; v_call: TRBV14; d_call: TRBD1; cdr3_nt: TGTGCCAGCAGCCTTCGGACAGGGGGCGCGAACACCGGGGAGCTGTTTTTT; cdr3_aa: CASSLRTGGANTGELFF
cdr3_length: 15; j_call: TRBJ1-2; clone_size: .; v_call: TRBV6-6; d_call: .; cdr3_nt: TGTGCCAGCAGTACACCTGGTGACAGCAACTATGGCTACACCTTC; cdr3_aa: CASSTPGDSNYGYTF
cdr3_length: 15; j_call: TRBJ1-3; clone_size: many; v_call: TRBV7-9; d_call: .; cdr3_nt: TGTGCCAGCAGCCCCCGTATGGGGAGCTGGTACACCATATATTTT; cdr3_aa: CASSPRMGSWYTIYF
cdr3_length: 14; j_call: TRBJ2-5; clone_size: .; v_call: TRBV29-1; d_call: .; cdr3_nt: TGCAGCGTTGAGTCGGACATGGGCCAAGAGACCCAGTACTTC; cdr3_aa: CSVESDMGQETQYF
cdr3_length: 19; j_call: TRBJ2-3; clone_size: .; v_call: TRBV14; d_call: TRBD2; cdr3_nt: TGTGCCAGCAGCCAAGATACGGTTCGGTTAGCGGGAGGTGGAGATACGCAGTATTTT; cdr3_aa: CASSQDTVRLAGGGDTQYF